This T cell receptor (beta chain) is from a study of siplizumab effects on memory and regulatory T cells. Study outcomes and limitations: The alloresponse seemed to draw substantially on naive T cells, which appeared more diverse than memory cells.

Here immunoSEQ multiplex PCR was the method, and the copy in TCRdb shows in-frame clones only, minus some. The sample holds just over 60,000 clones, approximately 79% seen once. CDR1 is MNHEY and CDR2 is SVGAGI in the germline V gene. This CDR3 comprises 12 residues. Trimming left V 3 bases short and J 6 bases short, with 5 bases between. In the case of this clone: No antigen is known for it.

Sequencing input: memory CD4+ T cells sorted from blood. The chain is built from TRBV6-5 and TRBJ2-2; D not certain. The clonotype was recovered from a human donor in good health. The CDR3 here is CASSYYAGELFF. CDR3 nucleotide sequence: TGTGCCAGCAGTTATTATGCCGGGGAGCTGTTTTTT.